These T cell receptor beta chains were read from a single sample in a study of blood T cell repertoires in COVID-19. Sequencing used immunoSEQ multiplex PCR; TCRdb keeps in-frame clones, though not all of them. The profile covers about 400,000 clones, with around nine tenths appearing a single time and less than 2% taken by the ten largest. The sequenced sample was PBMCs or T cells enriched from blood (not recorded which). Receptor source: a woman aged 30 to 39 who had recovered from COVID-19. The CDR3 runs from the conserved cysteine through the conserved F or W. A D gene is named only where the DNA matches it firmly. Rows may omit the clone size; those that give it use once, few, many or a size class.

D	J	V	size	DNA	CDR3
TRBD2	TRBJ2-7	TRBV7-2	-	TGTGCCAGCAGCTTAGTACTAGCGGTGAGCTCCTACGAGCAGTACTTC	CASSLVLAVSSYEQYF
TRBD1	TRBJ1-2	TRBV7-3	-	TGTGCCAGCAGCCTCGACAGGGGCTATGGCTACACCTTC	CASSLDRGYGYTF
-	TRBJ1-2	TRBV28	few	TGTGCCAGCAGTCTCGCGTCCTATGGCTACACCTTC	CASSLASYGYTF
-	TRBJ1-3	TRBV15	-	TGTGCCACCAGCAATTGGTTCGGCTCTGGAAACACCATATATTTT	CATSNWFGSGNTIYF
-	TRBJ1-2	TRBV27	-	TGTGCCAGCAGTTCCGGAAGAGGGGGGGCAAACTATGGCTACACCTTC	CASSSGRGGANYGYTF
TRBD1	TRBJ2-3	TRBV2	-	TGTGCCAGCAGTCGACAGGGGGCGGCAGATACGCAGTATTTT	CASSRQGAADTQYF
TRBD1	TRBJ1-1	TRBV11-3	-	TGTGCCAGCAGCCTCGGGACAGGGGGGGCTTTCTTT	CASSLGTGGAFF
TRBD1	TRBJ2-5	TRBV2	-	TGTGCCAGCGGAAGCACAGGGGGCAGCGTTGAGACCCAGTACTTC	CASGSTGGSVETQYF
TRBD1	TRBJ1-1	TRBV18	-	TGTGCCAGCTCACCAAAGGGGGCGGGGAACACTGAAGCTTTCTTT	CASSPKGAGNTEAFF
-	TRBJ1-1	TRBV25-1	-	TGTGCCAGCAGTGAATGGGGGGGGCTGAACACTGAAGCTTTCTTT	CASSEWGGLNTEAFF
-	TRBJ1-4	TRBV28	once	TGTGCCAGCAGTTTTTCCGGTTCTAATGAAAAACTGTTTTTT	CASSFSGSNEKLFF
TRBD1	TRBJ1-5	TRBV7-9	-	TGTGCCAGCTCTCAGGGGGCGGGTCAGCCCCAGCATTTT	CASSQGAGQPQHF
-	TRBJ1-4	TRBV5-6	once	TGTGCCAGCAGCGCCGGGCGCAAGGAGGCTAATGAAAAACTGTTTTTT	CASSAGRKEANEKLFF
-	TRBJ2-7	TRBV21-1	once	TGTGCCAGCACCGCCACAGCCTTGTACGAGCAGTACTTC	CASTATALYEQYF
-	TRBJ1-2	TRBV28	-	TGTGCCAGCAGGGACTTTGGAGGTTCCTATGGCTACACCTTC	CASRDFGGSYGYTF
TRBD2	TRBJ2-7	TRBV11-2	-	TGTGCCAGCAGCTTAACCCTAGCGGGGGGCAGAAACCCCTACGAGCAGTACTTC	CASSLTLAGGRNPYEQYF
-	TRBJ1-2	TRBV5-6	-	TGTGCCAGCAGCCCCCGGTCGGGGGTAGGCTACACCTTC	CASSPRSGVGYTF
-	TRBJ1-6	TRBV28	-	TGTGCCAGCAGTTGGCAGCCCCAGGGGAATTCACCCCTCCACTTT	CASSWQPQGNSPLHF
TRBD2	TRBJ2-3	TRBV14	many	TGTGCCAGCAGCCAAGCTGCCCTAGCGGGAGTAGTTCGGTATTTT	CASSQAALAGVVRYF
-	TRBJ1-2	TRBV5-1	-	TGCGCCAGCAGCTTGGGACAGCTCAACTCCTATGGCTACACCTTC	CASSLGQLNSYGYTF
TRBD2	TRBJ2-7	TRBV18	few	TGTGCCAGCTCGCCCACTGGGACTAGCGGAGATAAGCCCTACGAGCAGTACTTC	CASSPTGTSGDKPYEQYF
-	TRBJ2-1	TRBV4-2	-	TGTGCCAGCAGCCAAGATAGTCGGGAATCCTACAATGAGCAGTTCTTC	CASSQDSRESYNEQFF
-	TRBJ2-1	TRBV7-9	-	TGTGCCAGCAGCCCGAGTCTTAACAATGAGCAGTTCTTC	CASSPSLNNEQFF
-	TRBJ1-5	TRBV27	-	TGTGCCAGCAGTGCCCTAGGTAGCAAGCAGCCCCAGCATTTT	CASSALGSKQPQHF
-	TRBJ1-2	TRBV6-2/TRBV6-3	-	TGTGCCAGCAGCCCACGACAGTTTAATGGCTACACCTTC	CASSPRQFNGYTF
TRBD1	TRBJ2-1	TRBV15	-	TGTGCCACCCATCAAGGGACAGGGACCGGTGAGCAGTTCTTC	CATHQGTGTGEQFF
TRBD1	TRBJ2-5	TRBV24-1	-	TGTGCCACCAGTGAACCTACCACAGGGGGACGAGAGACCCAGTACTTC	CATSEPTTGGRETQYF
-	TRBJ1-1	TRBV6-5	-	TGTGCCAGCAGTAGGGGGATGAACACTGAAGCTTTCTTT	CASSRGMNTEAFF
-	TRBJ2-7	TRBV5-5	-	TGTGCCAGCAGCTTGGCCAGGGGCTACGAGCAGTACTTC	CASSLARGYEQYF
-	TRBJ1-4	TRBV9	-	TGTGCCAGCAGCGTTCGGGGGGACTATGAAAAACTGTTTTTT	CASSVRGDYEKLFF
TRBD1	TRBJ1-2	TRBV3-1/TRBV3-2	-	TGTGCCAGCAGCCTAGGGACAGGGGTTGGCTACACCTTC	CASSLGTGVGYTF
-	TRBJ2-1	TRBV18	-	TGTGCCAGCTCACCACCGGCGGGAAGCTCCTACAATGAGCAGTTCTTC	CASSPPAGSSYNEQFF
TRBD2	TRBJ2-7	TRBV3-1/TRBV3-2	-	TGTGCCAGCACCTCAAGCGGGGACTCCTACGAGCAGTACTTC	CASTSSGDSYEQYF
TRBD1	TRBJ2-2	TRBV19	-	TGTGCCAGTAGTATACAGGGGGCGAACACCGGGGAGCTGTTTTTT	CASSIQGANTGELFF
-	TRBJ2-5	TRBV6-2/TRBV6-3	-	TGTGCCAGCAGTTTTCCATCAGAGACCCAGTACTTC	CASSFPSETQYF
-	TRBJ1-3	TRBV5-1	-	TGCGCCAGCAGCACAGGGTCTGGAAACACCATATATTTT	CASSTGSGNTIYF
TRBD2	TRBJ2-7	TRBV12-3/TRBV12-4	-	TGTGCCATCTCAACAGCGGGGCCCTACGAGCAGTACTTC	CAISTAGPYEQYF
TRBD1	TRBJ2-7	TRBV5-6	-	TGTGCCAGCAGCCCGGACAGGGGGAAAGCGATTGGCGGCTACGAGCAGTACTTC	CASSPDRGKAIGGYEQYF
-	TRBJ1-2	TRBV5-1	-	TGCGCCAGCAGCTTAGGGCAGGGGAACTATGGCTACACCTTC	CASSLGQGNYGYTF
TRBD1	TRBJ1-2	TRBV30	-	TGTGCCTGGAAGGTACAGGGGGGGTATGGCTACACCTTC	CAWKVQGGYGYTF
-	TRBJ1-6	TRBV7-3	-	TGTGCCAGCAGCAAACTCTCGGGTTCACCCCTCCACTTT	CASSKLSGSPLHF
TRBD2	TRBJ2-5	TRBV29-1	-	TGCAGCGTTGAGAGCGCTAGCGGTAATCAAGAGACCCAGTACTTC	CSVESASGNQETQYF
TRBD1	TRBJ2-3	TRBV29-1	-	TGCAGCGTTGGACGTACAGGGGAAGGCGACACAGATACGCAGTATTTT	CSVGRTGEGDTDTQYF
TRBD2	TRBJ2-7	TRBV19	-	TGTGCCAGTAGGAAAGCGGGGGTGTTAGGCGAGCAGTACTTC	CASRKAGVLGEQYF